The 21 T cell receptor beta chains in this list originate from one sample, sequenced in a study of control samples from healthy donors and cancer patients. TCRdb's table, derived via immunoSEQ multiplex PCR, lists solely in-frame clones and lacks some. The sample yields about 150,000 clones, under 95% seen once. The material sequenced was blood. The source of these receptors is a man aged 18 to 30 in good health.

V and J are TRBV5-1 and TRBJ2-5; possible D gene TRBD2, 7 bases. The ends were cut back, 0 bases at V and 2 bases at J, with 17 bases in the middle. Germline loops: CDR1 SGHRS, CDR2 YFSETQ. The CDR3 has 17 residues. CDR3 nucleotide sequence: TGCGCCAGCAGCTTGGTGACGTCGGGGGGACATCAAGAGACCCAGTACTTC. Protein: CASSLVTSGGHQETQYF.

V gene TRBV7-8 combines with J gene TRBJ2-5; D possibly corresponds to TRBD2 (7 bases). Trimming removed 5 bases at V and 4 bases at J, with 14 bases between. The CDR3 length is 14 residues. Germline CDR1 SGHVS, CDR2 FQNEAQ. CDR3 in DNA: TGTGCCAGCAGCCCCTGGCGGGGGCTAGAGACCCAGTACTTC. Residues: CASSPWRGLETQYF.

The rearrangement uses TRBV12-3 or TRBV12-4 and TRBJ1-2, with no clear D. Between the trimmed V and J ends, which lost 5 bases and 5 bases, there was a span of 9 bases. The CDR3 covers 12 residues. The CDR3 DNA is TGTGCCAGCAGTGGTAGACGGTATGGCTACACCTTC. This encodes CASSGRRYGYTF.

The CDR3 sequence is CSVLVVPSGNTIYF. CDR3 sequence (DNA): TGCAGCGTTCTCGTGGTCCCCTCTGGAAACACCATATATTTT. V gene TRBV29-1 combines with J gene TRBJ1-3; D gene unclear. The V gene lost 5 bases and the J gene lost 0 bases, with 11 bases spanning the gap. Per germline, CDR1 SQVTM and CDR2 ANQGSEA. The CDR3 is made up of 14 amino acids.

The chain carries TRBV11-2 and TRBJ1-1; no reliable D call. Germline V lookup: CDR1 SGHAT, CDR2 FQNNGV. Trimming left V 1 base short and J 1 base short, with 4 bases between. This CDR3 spans 13 amino acids. The DNA for the CDR3 is TGTGCCAGCAGCTTAGGGGCGAACACTGAAGCTTTCTTT. Its translation is CASSLGANTEAFF.

J is TRBJ1-5 and V is TRBV4-1; tentatively, D is TRBD1 (5 bases). In germline, CDR1 is MGHRA, CDR2 YSYEKL. Trimming removed 5 bases from V and 6 bases from J, with 17 bases in between. This CDR3 region has 15 residues. CDR3 amino acids: CASSKTWQGLQPQHF. Written as DNA, the CDR3 is TGCGCCAGCAGCAAGACGTGGCAGGGTCTTCAGCCCCAGCATTTT.

V is TRBV15 and J is TRBJ2-7; D perhaps matches TRBD2 (6 bases). The CDR3 runs to 15 residues. Trimming pared 0 bases from V and 0 bases from J, leaving 9 bases between. Germline values: CDR1 LNHNV, CDR2 YYDKDF (reference sequence). The CDR3 bases are TGTGCCACCAGCAGAGAAACTAGCTACTCCTACGAGCAGTACTTC. It translates to CATSRETSYSYEQYF. The full variable domain, its missing parts supplied by reference TRBV15 and TRBJ2-7, is DAMVIQNPRYQVTQFGKPVTLSCSQTLNHNVMYWYQQKSSQAPKLLFHYYDKDFNNEADTPDNFQSRRPNTSFCFLDIRSPGLGDTAMYLCATSRETSYSYEQYFGPGTRLTVT.

The chain uses TRBV6-4 and TRBJ1-2; D is unresolved. V lost 0 bases, J lost 8 bases, and 7 bases lay in between. The V gene's germline CDR1 is MRHNA and CDR2 SNTAGT. This CDR3 has 12 amino acids. Here the CDR3 reads CASSDSMRGYTF. CDR3 sequence (DNA): TGTGCCAGCAGTGACTCGATGCGCGGCTACACCTTC.

The chain carries TRBV10-3 and TRBJ1-2, with unresolved D. This CDR3 is built from 15 residues. V lost 4 bases and J lost 0, with 12 bases in between. CDR1 and CDR2 (germline): ENHRY, SYGVKD. CDR3 DNA: TGTGCCATCAGTGTACGAGATCGAGCTAACTATGGCTACACCTTC. As protein: CAISVRDRANYGYTF.

The chain carries TRBV6-5 and TRBJ1-1, with unresolved D. CDR1 and CDR2 from the germline V gene are MNHEY and SVGAGI. This CDR3 has 13 amino acids. The DNA for the CDR3 is TGTGTGATTGGGCCGGCGGGGAACACTGAAGCTTTCTTT. It specifies CVIGPAGNTEAFF.

The chain has TRBV6-2 or TRBV6-3 and TRBJ1-6; no definite D call. V was pared by 4 bases and J by 8 bases, with 12 bases between. Germline V gene data show CDR1 as MNHEY and CDR2 as SVGEGT. The CDR3 runs to 14 residues. The DNA for the CDR3 is TGTGCCAGCAGTTGGGCAGAGACCTATTCACCCCTCCACTTT. This encodes CASSWAETYSPLHF.

V usage is TRBV15 and J usage is TRBJ2-7; D remains ambiguous. The CDR3 extends over 15 amino acids. Trimming removed 0 bases at V and 0 bases at J, with 9 bases between. CDR1 LNHNV and CDR2 YYDKDF come from the germline V gene (reference sequence). The CDR3 here is CATSRDPASSYEQYF. As DNA, the CDR3 is TGTGCCACCAGCAGAGATCCGGCCAGCTCCTACGAGCAGTACTTC.

CDR3 protein: CASSLSGGITDTQYF. The CDR3 DNA sequence: TGTGCCAGCAGTTTAAGCGGGGGGATAACAGATACGCAGTATTTT. This chain joins TRBV6-5 and TRBJ2-3, with 9 bases identical to TRBD2. V shed 4 bases and J 3 bases; nucleotides not matched to a gene: 5. This CDR3 is 15 amino acids long. Per germline, CDR1 MNHEY and CDR2 SVGAGI.

This clone was seen once. The chain joins TRBV6-5 to TRBJ2-7; D is uncertain. With 0 bases removed from V and 0 bases from J, the gap between germline ends came to 6 bases. In germline, CDR1 is MNHEY, CDR2 SVGAGI. The CDR3 runs to 14 residues. DNA for the CDR3: TGTGCCAGCAGTTACTCGGGCGGCTCCTACGAGCAGTACTTC. Residues: CASSYSGGSYEQYF.

The chain links TRBV6-1 to TRBJ1-2; possibly TRBD1 for D (6 bases). The CDR3 consists of 14 residues. Germline CDR1 and CDR2: MNHNS and SASEGT. Trimming stripped 2 bases from V and 0 bases from J, with 7 bases between. CDR3 region: CASSERQANYGYTF. DNA for the CDR3: TGTGCCAGCAGTGAACGACAGGCTAACTATGGCTACACCTTC.

The J gene is TRBJ2-1, the V gene TRBV4-1; unclear D gene. Germline assignment: CDR1 MGHRA and CDR2 YSYEKL. The CDR3 length is 13 residues. V shed 5 bases and J shed 10 bases, with 15 bases lying between them. CDR3 nucleotides: TGCGCCAGCAGCACCGTGAGGACCGGCGAGCAGTTCTTC. Translated: CASSTVRTGEQFF.

The chain links TRBV5-1 to TRBJ2-3; D possibly corresponds to TRBD1 (6 bases). The germline V and J ends were trimmed by 4 bases and 2 bases, with 11 bases remaining between them. The CDR3 runs to 14 residues. CDR1 is SGHRS and CDR2 is YFSETQ in the germline V gene. DNA of the CDR3: TGCGCCAGCAGCCCTGGACAGACCACAGATACGCAGTATTTT. The encoded protein is CASSPGQTTDTQYF.

V is TRBV5-1 and J is TRBJ2-7, with D perhaps TRBD2 (6 bases). The CDR3 is 11 amino acids. Germline V gene lookup returns CDR1 SGHRS and CDR2 YFSETQ. This CDR3 reads CPGGFTYEQYF. CDR3 bases: TGCCCCGGGGGTTTCACCTACGAGCAGTACTTC.

The rearrangement uses TRBV5-8 and TRBJ1-1; weak D call: TRBD1 (5 bases). Trimming left V 0 bases short and J 4 bases short, with 13 bases between. Germline loops: CDR1 SGHTS, CDR2 YDEGEE. This CDR3 region has 15 residues. In DNA form, the CDR3 reads TGTGCCAGCAGCTTGGCCTCAGCGGGGGGCACTGAAGCTTTCTTT. The encoded protein is CASSLASAGGTEAFF. Full variable domain (outside the CDR3, taken from reference TRBV5-8 and TRBJ1-1): EAGVTQSPTHLIKTRGQQATLRCSPISGHTSVYWYQQALGLGLQFLLWYDEGEERNRGNFPPRFSGRQFPNYSSELNVNALELEDSALYLCASSLASAGGTEAFFGQGTRLTVV.

About this clone itself: The sample contains more than one DNA sequence encoding this CDR3. J is TRBJ2-7 and V is TRBV19, with TRBD2 matching over 14 bases. The CDR3 length is 16 residues. Germline V lookup: CDR1 LNHDA, CDR2 SQIVND (reference sequence). V was clipped by 5 bases and J by 1 base; unmatched bases: 4. The CDR3 region has the DNA TGTGCCAGTAGTCCCCGGACTAGCGGGAGGTCCTACGAGCAGTACTTC. Amino acid sequence: CASSPRTSGRSYEQYF.

The V call is TRBV5-1, the J call TRBJ2-1, with 9 bases lining up with TRBD2. Germline V gene lookup returns CDR1 SGHRS and CDR2 YFSETQ. V shed 0 bases and J 3 bases; nucleotides not matched to a gene: 7. This CDR3 is 17 amino acids long. CDR3 in DNA: TGCGCCAGCAGCTTGGTAGTAGCGGGGGCCATCTACAATGAGCAGTTCTTC. This gives the protein CASSLVVAGAIYNEQFF.